These T cell receptor beta chains were read from a single sample in a study of cytomegalovirus exposure and HLA in healthy donors. Data came from immunoSEQ multiplex PCR; TCRdb stores just in-frame clones and leaves some out. The sample records around 120,000 clones, just under 75% being singletons. The specimen was PBMCs. The origin of the receptors is a man in his fifties or sixties in good health and CMV-seropositive. The CDR3 runs from the conserved cysteine through the conserved F or W. Fields, in order: J gene, V gene, clone size, D gene, CDR3 DNA, CDR3 protein. A D gene is named only where the DNA matches it firmly. Clone size is shown for a subset of rows, as once, few, many or a class of expanded clone.

>TRBJ1-2|TRBV6-5|-|TRBD1
TGTGCCAGCAGTTACTCCGGGACAGGGGGCATGAATGGCTACACCTTC
CASSYSGTGGMNGYTF
>TRBJ2-2|TRBV6-1|once|TRBD2
TGTGCCAGCAGTGAATATCTAGGCTCCCCTAGCGGGAGTGGGCGGGCCGGGGAGCTGTTTTTT
CASSEYLGSPSGSGRAGELFF
>TRBJ1-1|TRBV7-2|-|-
TGTGCCAGCAGCTCCGGTAGCACGAACACTGAAGCTTTCTTT
CASSSGSTNTEAFF
>TRBJ2-3|TRBV5-1|-|-
TGCGCCAGCAGCTCAACAAGGGCGGGGAGCACAGATACGCAGTATTTT
CASSSTRAGSTDTQYF
>TRBJ1-4|TRBV15|-|TRBD1
TGTGCCACCAGCAGATCGCAGGGGGCGGGTAATGAAAAACTGTTTTTT
CATSRSQGAGNEKLFF
>TRBJ2-3|TRBV14|few|TRBD1
TGTGCCAGCAGCCAATGGGACAGGGGACGCACAGATACGCAGTATTTT
CASSQWDRGRTDTQYF
>TRBJ1-2|TRBV5-1|-|TRBD1
TGCGCCAGCAGCTTGGATGGGACAGTGAGCGGCTACACCTTC
CASSLDGTVSGYTF
>TRBJ1-4|TRBV18|once|-
TGTGCCAGCTCACCGGCGGGGTTATCTAATGAAAAACTGTTTTTT
CASSPAGLSNEKLFF
>TRBJ1-6|TRBV18|few|TRBD1
TGTGCCAGCTCACCCCTCGACAGGGACCGTAATTCACCCCTCCACTTT
CASSPLDRDRNSPLHF
>TRBJ2-2|TRBV7-9|-|-
TGTGCCAGCAGCCGACCCCAGGGGACCGGGGAGCTGTTTTTT
CASSRPQGTGELFF
>TRBJ2-3|TRBV10-3|-|TRBD2
TGTGCCATCAGGATAGCGGGGGGGCCAGTAAATACGCAGTATTTT
CAIRIAGGPVNTQYF
>TRBJ2-3|TRBV7-2|-|TRBD2
TGTGCCAGCAGCTCCTCGTGGGGGGGAGATACGCAGTATTTT
CASSSSWGGDTQYF
>TRBJ1-3|TRBV20-1|once|-
TGCAGTGCTTCAGGAGGAAACACCATATATTTT
CSASGGNTIYF
>TRBJ1-4|TRBV7-8|few|TRBD1
TGTGCCAGCAGCTTAAAAGAAACAGGGGGTCGCATAACTAATGAAAAACTGTTTTTT
CASSLKETGGRITNEKLFF
>TRBJ1-5|TRBV2|-|TRBD1
TGTGCCAGCATGTTTTCGGGACAGGGGATTAACAGCAATCAGCCCCAGCATTTT
CASMFSGQGINSNQPQHF
>TRBJ2-7|TRBV2|-|TRBD2
TGTGCCAGCAGTGCGGGGGGGTACTACGAGCAGTACTTC
CASSAGGYYEQYF
>TRBJ2-7|TRBV20-1|-|-
TGCAGTGTGAGAGGGGGTTTCGAGCAGTACTTC
CSVRGGFEQYF
>TRBJ2-1|TRBV6-7|-|TRBD2
TGTGCCAGCAGTTATTCCGGGACTAGCGCTGACAATGAGCAGTTCTTC
CASSYSGTSADNEQFF
>TRBJ2-4|TRBV7-2|-|-
TGTGCCAGCAGCTTAGCGAGGGCAGGGGGGCACATTCAGTACTTC
CASSLARAGGHIQYF
>TRBJ1-1|TRBV2|once|TRBD1
TGTGCCAGCAGTTATAACAGGGGGACCACTGAAGCTTTCTTT
CASSYNRGTTEAFF
>TRBJ1-2|TRBV14|-|-
TGTGCCAGCAGCCAAGTAGGAAGGGGGTATGGCTACACCTTC
CASSQVGRGYGYTF
>TRBJ1-4|TRBV9|few|-
TGTGCCAGCAGCGTAGCGGGGGGTACGAATGAAAAACTGTTTTTT
CASSVAGGTNEKLFF
>TRBJ2-5|TRBV7-7|-|-
TGTGCCAGCAGCGCTCAGACGGGTGAGACCCAGTACTTC
CASSAQTGETQYF
>TRBJ2-3|TRBV7-9|-|-
TGTGCCAGCAGCTTAGCGGGAGCAGATACGCAGTATTTT
CASSLAGADTQYF
>TRBJ2-1|TRBV6-5|-|TRBD2
TGTGCCAGCAGTCATATAGCGGGAAATCACAATGAGCAGTTCTTC
CASSHIAGNHNEQFF
>TRBJ2-2|TRBV6-5|-|-
TGTGCCAGCAGTTACAGTGGAGTAAACTCCGGGGAGCTGTTTTTT
CASSYSGVNSGELFF
>TRBJ1-6|TRBV5-6|-|-
TGTGCCAGCAGCTCCAGGACAAACAATTCACCCCTCCACTTT
CASSSRTNNSPLHF
>TRBJ2-7|TRBV11-2|-|TRBD2
TGTGCCAGCAGAGCTCCGGGACTAGCGGGGGAGCAGTACTTC
CASRAPGLAGEQYF
>TRBJ2-1|TRBV29-1|-|TRBD2
TGCAGCGTCGCTAGAAGCGGGGGGAACAATGAGCAGTTCTTC
CSVARSGGNNEQFF
>TRBJ2-4|TRBV19|-|TRBD2
TGTGCCAGTAGTATAGTGGGAGGGGCCAAAAACATTCAGTACTTC
CASSIVGGAKNIQYF
>TRBJ2-1|TRBV9|-|TRBD2
TGTGCCAGCAGCTCATTAGCGGGAGTGCAATACAATGAGCAGTTCTTC
CASSSLAGVQYNEQFF
>TRBJ2-1|TRBV5-1|-|TRBD2
TGCGCCAGTGAACCGCGGGGGGGCTCCTACAATGAGCAGTTCTTC
CASEPRGGSYNEQFF
>TRBJ1-3|TRBV5-1|-|TRBD1
TGCGCCAGCAGCTCGACAGGGACTGGAAACACCATATATTTT
CASSSTGTGNTIYF
>TRBJ2-1|TRBV29-1|-|-
TGCAGCGTTGTGTGGCTAGGAGCAAACAATGAGCAGTTCTTC
CSVVWLGANNEQFF
>TRBJ1-6|TRBV5-5|-|-
TGTGCCAGCAGCTTGGGGGGGCCTGGTTCACCCCTCCACTTT
CASSLGGPGSPLHF
>TRBJ2-3|TRBV28|-|-
TGTGCCAGCAGTTTAGGCATGGATACGCAGTATTTT
CASSLGMDTQYF
>TRBJ2-7|TRBV5-4|-|TRBD2
TGTGCCAGCAGCTTGGAGCTAGCGGGAGACGAGCAGTACTTC
CASSLELAGDEQYF
>TRBJ2-2|TRBV9|-|-
TGTGCCAGCAGCGTCGGCACCGGGGAGCTGTTTTTT
CASSVGTGELFF
>TRBJ1-1|TRBV5-1|-|TRBD1
TGCGCCAGCAGCCCTCCAGGGGGCGAGTCGAACACTGAAGCTTTCTTT
CASSPPGGESNTEAFF
>TRBJ2-5|TRBV28|-|TRBD2
TGTGCCAGCAGCGCTACGGGCTCGGGGGGGCCAGAGACCCAGTACTTC
CASSATGSGGPETQYF
>TRBJ1-1|TRBV7-3|few|TRBD1
TGTGCCAGCAGCCCGACAGGGACTGGGAACACTGAAGCTTTCTTT
CASSPTGTGNTEAFF
>TRBJ2-5|TRBV4-2|-|TRBD2
TGTGCCAGCAGCCTCAAAGAAGGTAGCGGGAGGGGGGAGACCCAGTACTTC
CASSLKEGSGRGETQYF
>TRBJ2-7|TRBV14|once|TRBD2
TGTGCCAGCAGCCCCTCGGGGGGGGGCTACGAGCAGTACTTC
CASSPSGGGYEQYF
>TRBJ1-5|TRBV7-8|once|-
TGTGCCAGCAGCCTAGACGCCGGTCAGCCCCAGCATTTT
CASSLDAGQPQHF
>TRBJ2-7|TRBV9|-|-
TGTGCCAGCAGCTCCGGGGGTCCCTACGAGCAGTACTTC
CASSSGGPYEQYF
>TRBJ1-2|TRBV18|-|-
TGTGCCAGCTCACCAGTTGGACAGATAAACTATGGCTACACCTTC
CASSPVGQINYGYTF
>TRBJ2-2|TRBV6-1|-|-
TGTGCCAGCAGTGAAGTTCGGGGGAGCGGGACCGGGGAGCTGTTTTTT
CASSEVRGSGTGELFF
>TRBJ2-5|TRBV2|-|-
TGTGCCAGCGGAGGCTTAAACGACGTGGGTTTGGGGACCCAGTACTTC
CASGGLNDVGLGTQYF
>TRBJ2-7|TRBV4-1|-|TRBD1
TGCGCCAGCAGCCCATCTTCCTCAACCTCCGGGACAGGGACTTACGAGCAGTACTTC
CASSPSSSTSGTGTYEQYF
>TRBJ2-3|TRBV7-9|-|TRBD2
TGTGCCAGCAGCTCCTCGACTAGCGGGACCACAGATACGCAGTATTTT
CASSSSTSGTTDTQYF
>TRBJ1-2|TRBV6-5|-|-
TGTGCCAGCAGTCTTCGAGGGGGTCTTTATGGCTACACCTTC
CASSLRGGLYGYTF